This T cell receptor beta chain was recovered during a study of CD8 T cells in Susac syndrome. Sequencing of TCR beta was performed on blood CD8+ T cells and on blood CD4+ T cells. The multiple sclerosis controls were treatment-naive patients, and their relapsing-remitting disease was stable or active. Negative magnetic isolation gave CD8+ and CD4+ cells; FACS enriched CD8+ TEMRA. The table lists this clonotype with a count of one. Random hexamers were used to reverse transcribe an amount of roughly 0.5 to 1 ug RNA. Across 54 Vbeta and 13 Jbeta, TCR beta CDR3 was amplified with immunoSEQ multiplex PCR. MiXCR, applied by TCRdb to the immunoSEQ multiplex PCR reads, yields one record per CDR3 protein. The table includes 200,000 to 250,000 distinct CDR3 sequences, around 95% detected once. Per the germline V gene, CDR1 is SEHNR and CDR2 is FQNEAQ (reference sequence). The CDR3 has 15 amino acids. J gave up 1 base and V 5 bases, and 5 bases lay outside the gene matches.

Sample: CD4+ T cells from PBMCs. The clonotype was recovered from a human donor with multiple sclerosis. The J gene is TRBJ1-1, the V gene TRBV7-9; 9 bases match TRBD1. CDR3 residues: CASSEQGAGNTEAFF. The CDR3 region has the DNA TGTGCCAGCAGCGAACAGGGGGCCGGGAACACTGAAGCTTTCTTT.